This T cell receptor (beta chain) came from a study of blood T cell repertoires in COVID-19 (dated by TCRdb to 2019 to 2021). A note on the overall study: The collaborator samples originated in the United States, Italy and Spain and spanned the acute and convalescent phases of COVID-19. The material from the prospective study consisted of cDNA or gDNA derived from T cells, B-cell-depleted T cells, or PBMCs. The repertoires were released in a freely available public database meant as a resource for research on the immune response to SARS-CoV-2. The dataset comprised deeply sampled blood TCRbeta repertoires from subjects exposed to, actively infected with, or recovered from COVID-19. Nearly every sample came with metadata listing a de-identified subject ID, COVID-19 status, age in years and sex. Where available, HLA class I and class II types were taken from metadata supplied by the sample provider and were not determined by assay-based typing. Samples were obtained from the ongoing ImmuneRACE study (first 160 participants) and from 1,000 to 1,500 subjects provided by 6 global collaborators.

TCRbeta CDR3 regions were amplified from genomic DNA by means of the immunoSEQ Assay, a bias-controlled multiplex PCR. Turning to the authors' computational methods: Nucleated cell counts per sample were estimated from amplification of reference gene primers within the assay. To quantify the absolute abundance of each unique TCRbeta CDR3 rearrangement, sequence reads were collapsed and filtered. For each sample, productive Simpson clonality was calculated as the square root of Simpson's diversity index across productive rearrangements. TCRdb took over this immuneACCESS table, retaining in-frame rearrangements with V and J assigned. Such tables are incomplete; in checked studies, under half of the missing clones stem from an unresolved V gene, and the remainder is unexplained. From that table come the V and J calls and clone size; the DNA was used to work out D and trimming. For this sample the table gives about 240,000 clones, of which around 90% were detected only once. Approximately 0.8% of the sample is in the top ten clones.

In Seattle, one collaborating source enrolled patients while the infection was active and tracked those patients longitudinally over the course of disease. The collaborating institutions used their own protocols to collect whole blood in K2EDTA tubes. For TCRbeta analysis, collaborators shipped samples in one of three forms: frozen whole blood, isolated PBMCs, or DNA extracted from either of those sample types. As to this clone: What this receptor recognizes is not known. The input lacks base qualities; no much larger clone sits a single base away.

The CDR3 has 16 amino acids, counting the end cysteine and phenylalanine. Of the read, only the CDR3 DNA is kept; its 48 bases are in frame from base 1. V has 7 bases trimmed and J has 4 bases trimmed; junction bases matching no gene number 14. CDR1 and CDR2 were assigned from the germline V gene as SQVTM and ANQGSEA. General conclusions and limits of the study: Clinical and demographic metadata were provided uncurated, with the amount varying by source and participant.

The chain joins TRBV29-1 to TRBJ2-1; 9 bases in the junction line up with TRBD2. The TCR comes from a man between 25 and 39 years old with COVID-19, enrolled during active disease. The sample was peripheral blood. The CDR3: CSAELSGGLIYNEQFF. The nucleotide sequence reads as follows: TGCAGCGCCGAACTTAGCGGGGGACTTATTTACAATGAGCAGTTCTTC.